The 10 T cell receptor beta chains below come from one sample, sequenced in a study of vaccination and CD4 T cells after COVID-19. TCRdb reprocessed the PCR reads with MiXCR, giving one entry per CDR3 protein. This table has about 30,000 distinct CDR3 sequences, 49% appearing once. The time point denotes: late sampling 161 to 241 days after vaccination in a few convalescent patients. This specimen was CD4+ T cells from blood, taken about 7 months after SARS-CoV-2 vaccination. These receptors were collected from a human donor who had recovered from COVID-19.

In DNA form, the CDR3 reads TGTGCCAGCAGTTTGGGGCGTCGTGGGGGTACGCAGTATTTT. Translating it yields CASSLGRRGGTQYF. V gene TRBV12-3 or TRBV12-4 combines with J gene TRBJ2-3; D tentatively reads TRBD1 or TRBD2 (5 bases each). The CDR3 is 14 residues long. Trimming removed 3 bases at V and 8 bases at J, with 15 bases between.

The chain combines TRBV11-3 with TRBJ1-1; no firm D call. The CDR3 spans 12 residues. V was cut by 1 base and J by 8 bases, with 8 bases left in between. The germline V gene has CDR1 SGHNT and CDR2 YENEEA. The CDR3 region is CASSLGAGEAFF. The CDR3 bases are TGTGCCAGCAGCTTAGGAGCGGGAGAAGCTTTCTTT.

V and J are TRBV21-1 and TRBJ1-2; the DNA was not used to check the table's D call, TRBD1. TRBV21-1 is recorded as a pseudogene. The CDR3 is made up of 15 amino acids. The CDR3 reads CASSKWGHTDYGYTF. The CDR3 DNA is TGTGCCAGCAGCAAATGGGGCCATACAGACTATGGCTACACCTTC.

The rearrangement uses TRBV6-4 and TRBJ2-1; 9 nucleotides match TRBD1. This CDR3 contains 18 residues. Germline V gives CDR1 MRHNA, CDR2 SNTAGT. Trimming cost V 2 bases and J 0 bases; bases outside gene matches: 8. DNA of the CDR3: TGTGCCAGCAGTGACCCCCAACCGGGACAGGGCTCCTACAATGAGCAGTTCTTC. Its translation is CASSDPQPGQGSYNEQFF.

This clonotype was recorded only once. The genes are TRBV12-3 or TRBV12-4 and TRBJ1-1; possible D gene TRBD1, 5 bases. Trimming took off 2 bases at V and 3 bases at J, with 13 bases between the two ends. CDR3 size: 15 residues. The DNA for the CDR3 is TGTGCCAGCAGTTTAACGGCAGGGTGGGACACTGAAGCTTTCTTT. Residues: CASSLTAGWDTEAFF.

This clonotype was seen a few times. As DNA, the CDR3 is TGTGCCAGCAGTAAGACCTGGCAGGTCAATCAGCCCCAGCATTTT. It codes for CASSKTWQVNQPQHF. The chain joins TRBV27 to TRBJ1-5; D gene ambiguous. The CDR3 consists of 15 residues. The V end was cut by 5 bases, the J end by 3 bases, with 14 bases between. CDR1 MNHEY and CDR2 SMNVEV come from the germline V gene (reference sequence).

Only a few counts were recorded for this clonotype. DNA for the CDR3: TGTGCCAGCCGACCATCTGGGAGGGCCGACCGGGAGACCCAGTACTTC. This sequence encodes CASRPSGRADRETQYF. This chain uses TRBV7-6 with TRBJ2-5; 7 positions match TRBD2. V lost 8 bases and J lost 5; bases outside the gene matches: 17. Germline assignment: CDR1 SGHVS and CDR2 FNYEAQ. The CDR3 has 16 residues.

A few counts support this clonotype. V usage is TRBV6-1 and J usage is TRBJ2-5; no clear D. CDR3 size: 15 residues. V was pared by 6 bases and J by 2 bases, with 16 bases between. Germline V gene sequence: CDR1 MNHNS, CDR2 SASEGT. The CDR3 bases are TGTGCCAGCAGCGCCCCTCCGGACCTTCAAGAGACCCAGTACTTC. Translation: CASSAPPDLQETQYF.

The chain carries TRBV28 and TRBJ2-5; D is perhaps TRBD1 (6 bases). The CDR3 is 15 residues long. Trimming removed 5 bases from V and 7 bases from J, with 20 bases in between. CDR1 and CDR2 (germline): MDHEN, SYDVKM. In DNA form, the CDR3 reads TGTGCCAGCAGTCGCACAGGGTTGGATCGGGGGACCCAGTACTTC. It translates to CASSRTGLDRGTQYF.

This clonotype was counted only a few times. The V and J genes are TRBV6-1 and TRBJ2-1, with 10 bases fitting TRBD2. The junction had 7 bases not matched to a gene; V was cut back by 3 bases and J by 2 bases. CDR3 length: 17 residues. Germline V gene data show CDR1 as MNHNS and CDR2 as SASEGT. CDR3 bases: TGTGCCAGCAGTGAGGGGATAGCGGGAGGCCCCTACAATGAGCAGTTCTTC. The encoded protein is CASSEGIAGGPYNEQFF.